Presented here are 21 T cell receptor beta chains from one specimen sequenced in a study of shared clonotypes between healthy human individuals. TCRdb keeps only in-frame clones here, not all; method: immunoSEQ multiplex PCR. The data show more than 2,000,000 clones, more than 90% seen once. Material: naive CD4+ T cells sorted from blood. As for subset: CD45RA+ positively selected. These receptors were taken from a man younger than 30 in good health.

About this clone: Other nucleotide sequences from this sample produce the same CDR3. The chain has TRBV29-1 and TRBJ1-1; D uncertain. Trimming pared 4 bases from V and 5 bases from J, leaving 8 bases between. CDR3 size: 11 residues. The germline V gene has CDR1 SQVTM and CDR2 ANQGSEA. In DNA form, the CDR3 reads TGCAGCGTTGTAGGGAATACTGAAGCTTTCTTT. Translating it yields CSVVGNTEAFF.

The gene calls are TRBV19 and TRBJ2-2, with 8 bases identical to TRBD2. Germline CDR1 and CDR2: LNHDA and SQIVND (reference sequence). Trimming removed 5 bases from V and 6 bases from J; junction bases left unmatched: 8. This CDR3 has 15 amino acids. The CDR3 coding sequence is TGTGCCAGTAGTCCGCCGACTAGCGTCCCCGGGGAGCTGTTTTTT. Protein: CASSPPTSVPGELFF.

This rearrangement joins TRBV11-2 to TRBJ2-5, with 7 bases that match TRBD1. Trimming at V came to 4 bases and at J to 6 bases, leaving 14 bases not matched to a gene. CDR3 length: 16 residues. Per germline, CDR1 SGHAT and CDR2 FQNNGV. The CDR3 region has the DNA TGTGCCAGCAGCTCCCAGGGGGACAAAGAGTTAAAGACCCAGTACTTC. It codes for CASSSQGDKELKTQYF.

Concerning this clone: The same CDR3 can be traced to other DNA sequences in this sample. The rearrangement links TRBV28 to TRBJ2-7; D tentatively fits TRBD1 or TRBD2 (5 bases each). Germline assignment: CDR1 MDHEN and CDR2 SYDVKM. This CDR3 region has 14 residues. V was cut by 2 bases and J by 3 bases, with 11 bases left in between. The CDR3 DNA is TGTGCCAGCAGTTTAAGGGGACCAAGCTACGAGCAGTACTTC. It translates to CASSLRGPSYEQYF.

This clone was seen a few times. The V and J genes are TRBV5-4 and TRBJ2-1; D ambiguous. The CDR3 runs 12 residues. The germline V gene has CDR1 SGHNT and CDR2 YYREEE (reference sequence). The V gene lost 0 bases and the J gene lost 5 bases, with 3 bases spanning the gap. Here the CDR3 reads CASSLANNEQFF. CDR3 coding DNA: TGTGCCAGCAGCTTGGCGAACAATGAGCAGTTCTTC.

The J gene is TRBJ2-3, the V gene TRBV7-6; 10 bases match TRBD1. The trim removed 5 bases at V and 2 bases at J, leaving 10 bases unmatched. Per germline, CDR1 SGHVS and CDR2 FNYEAQ. The CDR3 is 17 amino acids. CDR3 amino acids: CASSPSGTGVSTDTQYF. CDR3 sequence (DNA): TGTGCCAGCAGCCCCTCCGGGACAGGGGTTTCCACAGATACGCAGTATTTT.

The chain employs TRBV7-3 and TRBJ1-1; 8 bases match TRBD1. The CDR3 contains 14 residues. Trimming removed 2 bases from V and 5 bases from J; junction bases left unmatched: 4. Per germline, CDR1 SGHTA and CDR2 FQGTGA. This chain's CDR3 is CASSLQGARTEAFF. In DNA, the CDR3 is TGTGCCAGCAGCTTACAGGGGGCGCGAACTGAAGCTTTCTTT.

This rearrangement joins TRBV11-1 to TRBJ1-2; no reliable D call. This CDR3 contains 12 residues. Germline loops: CDR1 SGHAT, CDR2 FQDESV (reference sequence). V lost 3 bases and J 5 bases, leaving 7 bases between the germline ends. CDR3 DNA: TGTGCCAGCAGCTTGCGGGGATATGGCTACACCTTC. This sequence encodes CASSLRGYGYTF. Complete variable domain (other parts from reference TRBV11-1 and TRBJ1-2): EAEVAQSPRYKITEKSQAVAFWCDPISGHATLYWYRQILGQGPELLVQFQDESVVDDSQLPKDRFSAERLKGVDSTLKIQPAELGDSAMYLCASSLRGYGYTFGSGTRLTVV.

The rearrangement joins TRBV28 to TRBJ2-7; TRBD1 is a possible D gene (6 bases). Looked up from germline, CDR1 is MDHEN and CDR2 is SYDVKM. Deletions cut 6 bases from V and 3 bases from J, with 12 bases between. CDR3 size: 13 residues. As DNA, the CDR3 is TGTGCCAGCAGCCGCGGACAGTACTACGAGCAGTACTTC. Amino acid sequence: CASSRGQYYEQYF.

This clone was found once. The sample holds other DNA sequences that translate to the same CDR3. V and J are TRBV5-1 and TRBJ2-3; D not resolved. The CDR3 length is 13 residues. V lost 3 bases and J lost 0, with 5 bases in between. CDR1 and CDR2 (germline): SGHRS, YFSETQ. The DNA for the CDR3 is TGCGCCAGCAGCTCCCTTAGCACAGATACGCAGTATTTT. Its protein is CASSSLSTDTQYF.

The CDR3: CASSPQTDRNSPLHF. CDR3 in DNA: TGTGCCAGCTCACCACAGACGGACAGAAATTCACCCCTCCACTTT. The chain combines TRBV18 with TRBJ1-6; D is perhaps TRBD1 (6 bases). V was cut by 1 base and J by 7 bases, with 11 bases left in between. Germline loops: CDR1 KGHSH, CDR2 LQKENI. The CDR3 runs 15 residues.

This clone was seen only once. CDR3 in amino acids: CASSLGGDWQTQYF. CDR3 DNA sequence: TGCGCCAGCAGCTTGGGTGGGGATTGGCAGACCCAGTACTTC. V and J are TRBV5-1 and TRBJ2-5; D ambiguous. The CDR3 consists of 14 residues. Germline V CDR1 and CDR2: SGHRS, YFSETQ. Trimming left V 0 bases short and J 6 bases short, with 12 bases between.

Only one count was recorded for this clone. This chain connects TRBV5-4 to TRBJ2-2; D gene ambiguous. Germline V gene lookup returns CDR1 SGHNT and CDR2 YYREEE (reference sequence). V lost 4 bases, J lost 7 bases, and 5 bases lay in between. The CDR3 is made up of 11 amino acids. This CDR3 reads CASSDRGELFF. Here the CDR3 DNA reads TGTGCCAGCAGCGACCGCGGGGAGCTGTTTTTT. Using reference TRBV5-4 and TRBJ2-2 for the parts outside the CDR3, the full variable domain is ETGVTQSPTHLIKTRGQQVTLRCSSQSGHNTVSWYQQALGQGPQFIFQYYREEENGRGNFPPRFSGLQFPNYSSELNVNALELDDSALYLCASSDRGELFFGEGSRLTVL.

The CDR3 loop reads CASSVPRAGAGANVLTF. Here the CDR3 DNA reads TGTGCCAGCAGCGTTCCCAGAGCGGGGGCTGGGGCCAACGTCCTGACTTTC. The chain has TRBV9 and TRBJ2-6; TRBD2 agrees at 8 bases. The CDR3 is 17 amino acids. V shed 2 bases, J shed 2 bases, and the junction held 6 bases outside the gene matches. Per germline, CDR1 SGDLS and CDR2 YYNGEE.

V usage is TRBV19 and J usage is TRBJ1-1; perhaps TRBD1 as D (5 bases). Germline-derived CDR1 and CDR2 are LNHDA and SQIVND (reference sequence). The V and J ends lost 7 bases and 2 bases respectively, with 17 bases between them. The CDR3 totals 15 residues. Here the CDR3 DNA reads TGTGCCAGTACCCACCGACAGTTCACAAACACTGAAGCTTTCTTT. Translated: CASTHRQFTNTEAFF.

This clone showed up just once. A read error may produce the germline difference seen at one junction end. This chain connects TRBV7-2 to TRBJ2-1; TRBD2 matches 12 bases. The CDR3 consists of 14 residues. Germline V lookup: CDR1 SGHTA, CDR2 FQGNSA. CDR3 residues: CASSLAGGPNEQFF. CDR3 coding DNA: TGTGCCAGCAGCCTAGCGGGAGGGCCGAATGAGCAGTTCTTC.

The count of this clone is one. The J gene is TRBJ1-2, the V gene TRBV10-3, with no clear D. V was cut by 4 bases and J by 0 bases, with 12 bases left in between. Germline V CDR1 and CDR2: ENHRY, SYGVKD. The CDR3 is made up of 15 amino acids. This CDR3 reads CAISAQAVSNYGYTF. The CDR3 DNA reads TGTGCCATCAGTGCGCAGGCGGTATCTAACTATGGCTACACCTTC.

The chain is built from TRBV27 and TRBJ2-1; D tentatively fits TRBD1 or TRBD2 (5 bases each). The CDR3 is 12 residues long. V was clipped by 3 bases and J by 10 bases, with 10 bases between them. From germline, CDR1 is MNHEY and CDR2 SMNVEV (reference sequence). CDR3 nucleotide sequence: TGTGCCAGCAGTTTTCGAGGGGAAGAGCAGTTCTTC. Translation: CASSFRGEEQFF.

The V gene is TRBV11-3, the J gene TRBJ2-2, with D perhaps matching TRBD1 (6 bases). Germline CDR1 SGHNT, CDR2 YENEEA. The V end was cut by 2 bases, the J end by 8 bases, with 18 bases between. The CDR3 loop spans 16 amino acids. CDR3: CASSLSRGGLVGELFF. The DNA for the CDR3 is TGTGCCAGCAGCTTAAGCAGGGGCGGATTAGTAGGGGAGCTGTTTTTT.

The chain recombines TRBV5-1 with TRBJ2-7, with 8 bases aligning to TRBD1. J was trimmed by 3 bases and V by 6 bases; bases with no gene match: 5. This CDR3 is 13 amino acids long. The V gene's germline CDR1 is SGHRS and CDR2 YFSETQ. CDR3 region: CASNHGQGYEQYF. The DNA of the CDR3 is TGCGCCAGCAACCATGGACAGGGCTACGAGCAGTACTTC. Full variable domain (outside the CDR3, taken from reference TRBV5-1 and TRBJ2-7): KAGVTQTPRYLIKTRGQQVTLSCSPISGHRSVSWYQQTPGQGLQFLFEYFSETQRNKGNFPGRFSGRQFSNSRSEMNVSTLELGDSALYLCASNHGQGYEQYFGPGTRLTVT.

The chain has TRBV7-8 and TRBJ2-5; TRBD1 is a possible D gene (6 bases). Germline values: CDR1 SGHVS, CDR2 FQNEAQ. The V end was cut by 0 bases, the J end by 1 base, with 12 bases between. This CDR3 spans 16 amino acids. DNA for the CDR3: TGTGCCAGCAGCTTAGCCTACGGGACATTCCAAGAGACCCAGTACTTC. It specifies CASSLAYGTFQETQYF.